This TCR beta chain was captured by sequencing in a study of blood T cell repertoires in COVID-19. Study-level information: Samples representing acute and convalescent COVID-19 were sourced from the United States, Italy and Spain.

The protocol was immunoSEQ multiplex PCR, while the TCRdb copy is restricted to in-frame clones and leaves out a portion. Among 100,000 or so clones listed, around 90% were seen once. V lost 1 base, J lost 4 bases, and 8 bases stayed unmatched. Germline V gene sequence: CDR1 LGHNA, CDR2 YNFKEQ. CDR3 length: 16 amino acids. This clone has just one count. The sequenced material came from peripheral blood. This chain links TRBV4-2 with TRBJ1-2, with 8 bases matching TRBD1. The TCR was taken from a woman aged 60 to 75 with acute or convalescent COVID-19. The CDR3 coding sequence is TGTGCCAGCAGCCAAGCCTGGCAGGGGGCTAGCTATGGCTACACCTTC. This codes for CASSQAWQGASYGYTF.